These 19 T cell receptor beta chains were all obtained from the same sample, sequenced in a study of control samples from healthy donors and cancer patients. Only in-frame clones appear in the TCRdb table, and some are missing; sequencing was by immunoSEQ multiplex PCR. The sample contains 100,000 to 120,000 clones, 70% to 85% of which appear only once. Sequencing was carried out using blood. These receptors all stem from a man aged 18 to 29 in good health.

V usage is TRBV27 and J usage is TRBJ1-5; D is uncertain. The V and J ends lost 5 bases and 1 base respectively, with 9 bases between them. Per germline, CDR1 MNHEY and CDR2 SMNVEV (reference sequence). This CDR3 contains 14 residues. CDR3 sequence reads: CASSPRISNQPQHF. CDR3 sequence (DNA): TGTGCCAGCAGTCCTCGAATAAGCAATCAGCCCCAGCATTTT.

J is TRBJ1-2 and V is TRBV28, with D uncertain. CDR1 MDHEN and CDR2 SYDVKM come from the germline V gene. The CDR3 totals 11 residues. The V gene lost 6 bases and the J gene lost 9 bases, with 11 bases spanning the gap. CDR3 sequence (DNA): TGTGCCAGCAGAACCGCAATGAGCTACACCTTC. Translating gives CASRTAMSYTF.

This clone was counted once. The CDR3 reads CASSQGLRGSPNYGYTF. The CDR3 DNA is TGTGCCAGCAGCCAAGGGTTAAGGGGGTCCCCTAACTATGGCTACACCTTC. The rearrangement links TRBV3-1 (or the pseudogene TRBV3-2) to TRBJ1-2; a weak D match, TRBD1 (6 bases). Germline CDR1 and CDR2: LGHDT and YNNKEL (reference sequence). V was cut by 1 base and J by 0 bases, with 15 bases left in between. This CDR3 has 17 amino acids.

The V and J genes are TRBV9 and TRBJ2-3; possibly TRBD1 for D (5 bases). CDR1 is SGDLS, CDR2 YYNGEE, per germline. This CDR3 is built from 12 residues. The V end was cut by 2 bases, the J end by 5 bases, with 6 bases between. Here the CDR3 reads CASSVQGDTQYF. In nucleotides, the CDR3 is TGTGCCAGCAGCGTTCAGGGAGATACGCAGTATTTT.

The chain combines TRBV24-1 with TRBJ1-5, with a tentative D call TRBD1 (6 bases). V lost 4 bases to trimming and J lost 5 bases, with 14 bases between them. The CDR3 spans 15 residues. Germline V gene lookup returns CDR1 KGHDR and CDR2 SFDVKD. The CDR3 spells CATSEVGARDQPQHF. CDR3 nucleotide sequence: TGTGCCACCAGTGAGGTGGGGGCCAGGGATCAGCCCCAGCATTTT.

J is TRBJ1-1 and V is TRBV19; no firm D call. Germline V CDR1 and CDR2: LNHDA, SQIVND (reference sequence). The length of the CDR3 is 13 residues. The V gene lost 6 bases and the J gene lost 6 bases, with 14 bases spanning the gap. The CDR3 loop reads CASRKSYVAEAFF. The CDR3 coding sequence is TGTGCCAGTAGGAAGTCGTACGTCGCTGAAGCTTTCTTT.

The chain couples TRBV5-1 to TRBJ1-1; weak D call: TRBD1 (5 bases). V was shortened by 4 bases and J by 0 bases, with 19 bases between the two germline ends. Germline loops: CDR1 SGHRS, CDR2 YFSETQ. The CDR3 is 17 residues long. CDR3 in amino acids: CASSLYKPGGVNTEAFF. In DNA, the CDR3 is TGCGCCAGCAGCCTATACAAGCCCGGGGGGGTGAACACTGAAGCTTTCTTT. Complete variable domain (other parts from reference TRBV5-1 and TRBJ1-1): KAGVTQTPRYLIKTRGQQVTLSCSPISGHRSVSWYQQTPGQGLQFLFEYFSETQRNKGNFPGRFSGRQFSNSRSEMNVSTLELGDSALYLCASSLYKPGGVNTEAFFGQGTRLTVV.

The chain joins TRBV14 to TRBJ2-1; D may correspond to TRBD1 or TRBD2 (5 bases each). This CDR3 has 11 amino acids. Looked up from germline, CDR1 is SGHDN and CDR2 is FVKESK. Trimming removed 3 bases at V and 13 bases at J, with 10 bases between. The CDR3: CASSQRDRQFF. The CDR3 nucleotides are TGTGCCAGCAGCCAGAGGGACCGTCAGTTCTTC.

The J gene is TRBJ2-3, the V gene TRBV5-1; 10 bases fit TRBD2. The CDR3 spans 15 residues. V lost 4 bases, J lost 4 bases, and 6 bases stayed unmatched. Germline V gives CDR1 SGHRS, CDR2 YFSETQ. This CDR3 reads CASSAAGGRADTQYF. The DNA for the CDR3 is TGCGCCAGCAGCGCAGCGGGGGGGCGGGCAGATACGCAGTATTTT.

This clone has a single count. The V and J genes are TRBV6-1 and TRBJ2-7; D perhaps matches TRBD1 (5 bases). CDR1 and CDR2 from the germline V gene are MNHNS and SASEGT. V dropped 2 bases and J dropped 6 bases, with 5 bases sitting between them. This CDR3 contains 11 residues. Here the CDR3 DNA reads TGTGCCAGCAGTGAAACAGGCGAGCAGTACGTC. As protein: CASSETGEQYV.

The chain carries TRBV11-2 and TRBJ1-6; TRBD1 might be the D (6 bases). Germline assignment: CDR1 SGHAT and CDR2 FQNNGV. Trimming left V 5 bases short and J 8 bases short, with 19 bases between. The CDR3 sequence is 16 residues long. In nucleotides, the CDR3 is TGTGCCAGCAGCATCACCACAGGGATGGTTTATTCACCCCTCCACTTT. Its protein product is CASSITTGMVYSPLHF.

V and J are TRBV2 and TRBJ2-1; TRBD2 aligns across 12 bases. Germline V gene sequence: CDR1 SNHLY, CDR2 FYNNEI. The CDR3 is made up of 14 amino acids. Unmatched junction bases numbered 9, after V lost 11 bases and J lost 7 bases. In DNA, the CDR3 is TGTGCCGGACCTCCTAGCGGGGGGGGTAATGAGCAGTTCTTC. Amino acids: CAGPPSGGGNEQFF.

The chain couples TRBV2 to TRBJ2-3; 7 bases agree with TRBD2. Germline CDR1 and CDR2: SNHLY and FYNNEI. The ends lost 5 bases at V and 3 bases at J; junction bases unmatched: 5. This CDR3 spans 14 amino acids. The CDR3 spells CASSPGGGTDTQYF. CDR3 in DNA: TGTGCCAGCAGTCCTGGCGGGGGTACAGATACGCAGTATTTT.

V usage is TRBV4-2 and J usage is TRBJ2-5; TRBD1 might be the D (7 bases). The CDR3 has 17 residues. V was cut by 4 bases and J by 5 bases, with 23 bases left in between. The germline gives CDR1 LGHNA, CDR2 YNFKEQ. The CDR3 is CASSPLGVEGAGETQYF. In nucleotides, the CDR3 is TGTGCCAGCAGCCCTCTGGGGGTAGAGGGGGCGGGGGAGACCCAGTACTTC.

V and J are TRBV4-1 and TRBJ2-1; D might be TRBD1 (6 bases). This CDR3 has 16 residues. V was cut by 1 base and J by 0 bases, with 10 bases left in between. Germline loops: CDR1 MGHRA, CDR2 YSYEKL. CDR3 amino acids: CASSQVQGPSYNEQFF. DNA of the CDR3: TGCGCCAGCAGCCAAGTTCAGGGGCCCTCCTACAATGAGCAGTTCTTC.

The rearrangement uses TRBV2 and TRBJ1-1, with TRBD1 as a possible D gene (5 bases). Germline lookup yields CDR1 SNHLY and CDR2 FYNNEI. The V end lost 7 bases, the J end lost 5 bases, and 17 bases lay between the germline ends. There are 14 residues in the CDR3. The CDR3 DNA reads TGTGCCAGCAACCGATTACGGGGGAGGACTGAAGCTTTCTTT. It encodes CASNRLRGRTEAFF.

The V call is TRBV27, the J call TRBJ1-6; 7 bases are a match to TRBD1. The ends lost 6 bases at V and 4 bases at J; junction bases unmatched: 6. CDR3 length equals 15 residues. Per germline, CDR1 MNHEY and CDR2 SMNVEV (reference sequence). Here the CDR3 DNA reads TGTGCCAGCAGCCCTCTACAGGGGTATAATTCACCCCTCCACTTT. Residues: CASSPLQGYNSPLHF.

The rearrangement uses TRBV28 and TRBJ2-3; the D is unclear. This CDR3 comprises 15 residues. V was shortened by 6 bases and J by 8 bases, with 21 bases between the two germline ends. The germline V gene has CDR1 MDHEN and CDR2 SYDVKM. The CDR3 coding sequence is TGTGCCAGCAGCCCACATAACGGTCTGGGTGGTACGCAGTATTTT. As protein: CASSPHNGLGGTQYF.

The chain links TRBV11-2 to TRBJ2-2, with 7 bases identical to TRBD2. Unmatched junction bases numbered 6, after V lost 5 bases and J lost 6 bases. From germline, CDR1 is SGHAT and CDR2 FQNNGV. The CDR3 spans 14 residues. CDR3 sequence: CASSPVRGAGELFF. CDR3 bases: TGTGCCAGCAGCCCTGTCCGGGGGGCCGGGGAGCTGTTTTTT.